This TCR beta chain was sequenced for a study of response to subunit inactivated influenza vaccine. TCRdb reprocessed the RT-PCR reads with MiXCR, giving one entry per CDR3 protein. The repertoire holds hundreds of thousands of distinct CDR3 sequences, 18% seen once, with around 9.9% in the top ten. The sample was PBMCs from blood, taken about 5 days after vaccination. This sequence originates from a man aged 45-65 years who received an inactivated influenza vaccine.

CDR3 loop: CASSRVGQGSQETQYF. CDR3 nucleotide sequence: TGTGCCAGCAGCCGTGTGGGACAGGGGAGCCAAGAGACCCAGTACTTC. This chain connects TRBV5-6 to TRBJ2-5, with TRBD1 identical over 10 bases. V trimming: 4 bases; J trimming: 1 base; junction bases outside the gene matches: 7. The CDR3 extends over 16 amino acids. Germline values: CDR1 SGHDT, CDR2 YYEEEE.